This TCR beta chain came from a study of T cells in Graves' hyperthyroidism and ophthalmopathy. Whole-study results and caveats: Among thyroid clonotypes expanded above 0.001, most also appeared in blood. A model using 13 V-J features told ophthalmopathy apart from stable hyperthyroidism. In validation, the model predicted ophthalmopathy. These predictions came a median approximately six months before onset.

RNA transcripts yielded amplified TCR beta CDR3 regions. During a first-round RT-PCR of the TCR CDR3, the HTBI primer set was used. TCRdb called the multiplex PCR reads again in MiXCR, with one record for every CDR3 protein. In the table there are over 500,000 distinct CDR3 sequences, around 15% of which are singletons. As regards this clonotype: The antigen is unknown.

The CDR3 is 19 residues long. The trim removed 1 base at V and 0 bases at J, leaving 6 bases unmatched. Looked up from germline, CDR1 is LNHDA and CDR2 is SQIVND (reference sequence). Clinicians diagnosed patients from clinical symptoms, serum thyroxine and TRAb, thyroid ultrasound and orbital computed tomography. Sequenced sample: blood. This receptor was taken from a woman in her thirties or forties with Graves' hyperthyroidism. The rearrangement joins TRBV19 to TRBJ2-1; 13 nucleotides agree with TRBD2. This CDR3 is CASSIGGTSGMSSYNEQFF. CDR3 DNA: TGTGCCAGTAGTATAGGGGGGACTAGCGGGATGAGCTCCTACAATGAGCAGTTCTTC.